This is a list of T cell receptor beta chains from one sample in a study of regulatory T cells in long-lasting Graves disease. From the multiplex PCR reads, TCRdb called clonotypes with MiXCR, one entry per CDR3 protein. The sample carries 450,000 to 500,000 distinct CDR3 sequences, around 15% recorded once. The sample was also reused in another study, on T cells in Graves' hyperthyroidism and ophthalmopathy.

The sample here was peripheral blood mononuclear cells (PBMCs), taken at new diagnosis, from a patient treated with antithyroid drugs. All receptors derive from a middle-aged man with Graves disease. The CDR3 runs from the conserved cysteine through the conserved F or W. D genes are given only for firm matches. Expanded clones get a size class; other rows say once, few or many, or leave the size out.

-	TRBV11-2	TRBJ1-1	15	many	TGTGCCAGCAGCCCACCTAGAAGGATGAACACTGAAGCTTTCTTT	CASSPPRRMNTEAFF
TRBD1	TRBV9	TRBJ1-5	14	few	TGTGCCAGCAGCGCGACAGGGTCGGGGCAGCCCCAGCATTTT	CASSATGSGQPQHF
TRBD2	TRBV5-4	TRBJ2-3	17	-	TGTGCCAGCAGCAGTGGACTAGCGGGGTACCGGGCAGATACGCAGTATTTT	CASSSGLAGYRADTQYF
-	TRBV12-5	TRBJ1-5	15	few	TGTGCTAGTGGTTTGGGTACGGGACGCAATCAGCCCCAGCATTTT	CASGLGTGRNQPQHF
-	TRBV30	TRBJ2-3	14	many	TGTGCCTGGAGTGGGACACCGCAAACAGATACGCAGTATTTT	CAWSGTPQTDTQYF
-	TRBV4-2	TRBJ2-7	14	few	TGTGCCAGCAGCCAAAGGGACACCCACTACGAGCAGTACTTC	CASSQRDTHYEQYF
TRBD1	TRBV28	TRBJ2-7	16	many	TGTGCCAGCAGTTTACAGCCGGGACAGGCGTCCTACGAGCAGTACTTC	CASSLQPGQASYEQYF
-	TRBV12-5	TRBJ2-7	14	-	TGTGCTAGTGGTTTGTCGACAGATCCCTACGAGCAGTACTTC	CASGLSTDPYEQYF
TRBD2	TRBV7-6	TRBJ2-7	15	-	TGTGCCAGCAGCTTAGGTAGCGGGACCCACTACGAGCAGTACTTC	CASSLGSGTHYEQYF
-	TRBV6-2/TRBV6-3	TRBJ2-2	12	few	TGTGCCAGCAGTTACTCCGCCGGGGAGCTGTTTTTT	CASSYSAGELFF
-	TRBV13	TRBJ2-1	13	many	TGTGCCAGCAGCTCCGACAAAACCAATGAGCAGTTCTTC	CASSSDKTNEQFF
-	TRBV10-2	TRBJ1-5	17	-	TGCGCCAGTTCCGAAGGTGGCCGGGGTTCCCTCAATCAGCCCCAGCATTTT	CASSEGGRGSLNQPQHF
TRBD2	TRBV10-3	TRBJ2-5	17	few	TGTGCCATCAGGGAGGGGCTAGCGGCGCCTGTCCAAGAGACCCAGTACTTC	CAIREGLAAPVQETQYF
-	TRBV2	TRBJ2-1	12	many	TGTGCCAGCAGCGGGGACCGACGAGAGCAGTTCTTC	CASSGDRREQFF
TRBD2	TRBV2	TRBJ2-2	16	few	TGTGCCAGCAGCCAAGCGGGAGGGCCGCGCACCGGGGAGCTGTTTTTT	CASSQAGGPRTGELFF
TRBD2	TRBV10-1	TRBJ2-5	14	many	TGCGCCAGCATCCAAGCCGGGACTAAAGAGACCCAGTACTTC	CASIQAGTKETQYF
-	TRBV27	TRBJ2-1	13	-	TGTGCCAGCAAGGCCAAGGCCTACAATGAGCAGTTCTTC	CASKAKAYNEQFF
TRBD2	TRBV11-3	TRBJ2-7	16	-	TGTGCCAGCAGCTTAACGGTAGCGGGAGGGACCTACGAGCAGTACTTC	CASSLTVAGGTYEQYF
-	TRBV20-1	TRBJ1-4	15	-	TGCAGTGCTAGAGATCTCGGGGGGGAAAATGAAAAACTGTTTTTT	CSARDLGGENEKLFF
TRBD2	TRBV5-1	TRBJ2-1	17	many	TGCGCCAGCAGCTTGCCCGAGTGGCGGGAGGGCTTTAATGAGCAGTTCTTC	CASSLPEWREGFNEQFF
-	TRBV20-1	TRBJ1-2	17	few	TGCAGTGCTAGAGTTAAGAGACCGGGACACCGAAACTATGGCTACACCTTC	CSARVKRPGHRNYGYTF
TRBD2	TRBV20-1	TRBJ2-7	13	many	TGCAGTGGGTTTAGCGGGAGAATGTACGAGCAGTACTTC	CSGFSGRMYEQYF
TRBD2	TRBV5-1	TRBJ2-3	15	many	TGCGCCAGTACTAGCGGGAGGGCACCCACAGATACGCAGTATTTT	CASTSGRAPTDTQYF
-	TRBV27	TRBJ2-3	13	many	TGTGCCAGCAGTCCGCGGGAATTACCTACGCAGTATTTT	CASSPRELPTQYF
TRBD2	TRBV20-1	TRBJ2-1	16	few	TGCAGTGCTAGTATCCTGGCTAGCGGAGCAACTAATGAGCAGTTCTTC	CSASILASGATNEQFF
TRBD1	TRBV28	TRBJ1-2	13	-	TGTGCCAGCAGACTGACAGGGGGGGATGGCTACACCTTC	CASRLTGGDGYTF
-	TRBV12-3/TRBV12-4	TRBJ2-7	15	-	TGTACCAGCAGTTTTCGTCCGGGGACGACCTACGAGCAGTACTTC	CTSSFRPGTTYEQYF
-	TRBV7-9	TRBJ1-1	11	many	TGTGCCAGCCCGGGGAACACTGAAGCTTTCTTT	CASPGNTEAFF
TRBD1	TRBV5-1	TRBJ1-4	18	-	TGCGCCAGCAGCTTTTGGGGACAGCCTGTCATGACGGGTGAAAAACTGTTTTTT	CASSFWGQPVMTGEKLFF
-	TRBV30	TRBJ1-1	15	many	TGTGCCTGGAGTGTACGAGCGGGGGGGAACACTGAAGCTTTCTTT	CAWSVRAGGNTEAFF
TRBD1	TRBV6-2/TRBV6-3	TRBJ2-7	13	-	TGTACCAGCAGTGCCGGGACAGGGTTCGAGCAGTACTTC	CTSSAGTGFEQYF
TRBD2	TRBV20-1	TRBJ2-4	16	many	TGCAGTGCCGCCGGGACTAGCGGGAGTACATCAGACATTCAGTACTTC	CSAAGTSGSTSDIQYF
-	TRBV30	TRBJ2-7	14	-	TGTGCCTGGAGTGTACGGCTTCAAGAAGGCGAGCAGTACTTC	CAWSVRLQEGEQYF
-	TRBV28	TRBJ2-5	14	many	TGTGCCAGCAGCTACCTGGACTCTCGGGAGACCCAGTACTTC	CASSYLDSRETQYF
TRBD2	TRBV7-9	TRBJ2-1	14	many	TGTGCCAGCAGCTTACGGGCGGGAGGCGGTGAGCAGTTCTTC	CASSLRAGGGEQFF
-	TRBV27	TRBJ1-1	15	many	TGTGCCAGCAGTTTATCATCCAGGGGGAACACTGAAGCTTTCTTT	CASSLSSRGNTEAFF
-	TRBV20-1	TRBJ2-1	15	-	TGCAGTGCTATGGGAGGGGAGGGGGCTTCTTACGAGCAGTTCTTC	CSAMGGEGASYEQFF
TRBD1	TRBV5-4	TRBJ2-3	16	few	TGTGCCAGCAGCTCCCGACAGGGGGCCAGCACAGATACGCAGTATTTT	CASSSRQGASTDTQYF
-	TRBV10-2	TRBJ1-6	14	-	TGCGCCAGCAGTGAGGGGACAAATAATTCACCCCTCCACTTT	CASSEGTNNSPLHF
TRBD2	TRBV9	TRBJ2-7	15	few	TGTGCCAGCAGCGAAAATAGCGGGAGCCCCTTCGAGCAGTACTTC	CASSENSGSPFEQYF
TRBD2	TRBV7-9	TRBJ2-3	16	many	TGTGCCAGCAGCTTCGGCGGGGGAATCTCGGCAGATACGCAGTATTTT	CASSFGGGISADTQYF
-	TRBV28	TRBJ2-5	14	many	TGTGCCAGCAGTTATACAGGGAGACAAGAGACCCAGTACTTC	CASSYTGRQETQYF
TRBD2	TRBV6-1	TRBJ2-3	12	-	TGTGCTGTAGCGGGAGAAGGAGATACGCAGTATTTT	CAVAGEGDTQYF
TRBD2	TRBV5-5	TRBJ2-5	16	many	TGTGCCAGCAGCGCGCGACTAGCGGGAGACCGGGAGACCCAGTACTTC	CASSARLAGDRETQYF
-	TRBV28	TRBJ2-7	12	few	TGTGCCAGCACGGGGTACTCCTACGAGCAGTACTTC	CASTGYSYEQYF
TRBD1	TRBV12-3/TRBV12-4	TRBJ1-2	14	many	TGTGCCAGCAGTGGGACAGGGGTAAGGATGGGCTACACCTTC	CASSGTGVRMGYTF
TRBD2	TRBV7-2	TRBJ2-7	17	-	TGTGCCAGCAGCTACCGCGTCGGACTAGCGGGAGAGCGGGAGCAGTACTTC	CASSYRVGLAGEREQYF
TRBD1	TRBV12-3/TRBV12-4	TRBJ2-4	14	many	TGTGCCAGCAGTCTCGGACAGGGTAGGCACATTCAGTACTTC	CASSLGQGRHIQYF
TRBD1	TRBV20-1	TRBJ1-6	17	-	TGCAGTGCAGACGGACAGGGGGCGAGCTCCTATAATTCACCCCTCCACTTT	CSADGQGASSYNSPLHF
TRBD2	TRBV19	TRBJ2-7	16	many	TGTGCCAGTAGTATTGGCGGGAGGGCCGTTTCCTACGAGCAGTACTTC	CASSIGGRAVSYEQYF
TRBD2	TRBV7-2	TRBJ2-3	16	many	TGTGCCAGCAGCTACCCCTCTAGCGGTGGGACAGATACGCAGTATTTT	CASSYPSSGGTDTQYF
TRBD1	TRBV24-1	TRBJ1-5	16	many	TGTGCCACCAGTGATGCCGGGACAGTTAGCAATCAGCCCCAGCATTTT	CATSDAGTVSNQPQHF
TRBD2	TRBV4-1	TRBJ2-5	16	few	TGCGCCAGCAGCCAGAGAGCGGGAGGACCCCAAGAGACCCAGTACTTC	CASSQRAGGPQETQYF